This T cell receptor beta chain was documented in a study of chemoradiotherapy in HPV16-positive cancers. Clones were sequenced by immunoSEQ multiplex PCR, and TCRdb holds only the in-frame ones, with some missing. The profile shows 9,500 to 15,000 clones, around 90% of them singletons. Repeated repertoire sampling spanned the course of chemoradiotherapy. The study's findings and limits: HPV-specific T cells were functionally defined from only a couple of HPV16-positive patients. In HPV16-positive patients, HPV-responsive T-cell expansion tracked better recurrence-free survival. Candidate HPV-specific clones and E7-related TCR motifs grew in tumor during treatment.

On this clone itself: Its target is not known.

The TCR comes from a human donor with HPV-associated anogenital cancer. This sample comprised blood, obtained from a patient who underwent chemoradiotherapy.

CDR3 nucleotides: TGCGCCAGCCGTCTTTACGAGCAGTACGTC. It encodes CASRLYEQYV. The chain recombines TRBV10-1 with TRBJ2-7, with D hard to call. Between the trimmed V and J ends, which lost 8 bases and 4 bases, there was a span of 6 bases. The CDR3 is 10 amino acids. Germline values: CDR1 WNHNN, CDR2 SYGVQD (reference sequence).